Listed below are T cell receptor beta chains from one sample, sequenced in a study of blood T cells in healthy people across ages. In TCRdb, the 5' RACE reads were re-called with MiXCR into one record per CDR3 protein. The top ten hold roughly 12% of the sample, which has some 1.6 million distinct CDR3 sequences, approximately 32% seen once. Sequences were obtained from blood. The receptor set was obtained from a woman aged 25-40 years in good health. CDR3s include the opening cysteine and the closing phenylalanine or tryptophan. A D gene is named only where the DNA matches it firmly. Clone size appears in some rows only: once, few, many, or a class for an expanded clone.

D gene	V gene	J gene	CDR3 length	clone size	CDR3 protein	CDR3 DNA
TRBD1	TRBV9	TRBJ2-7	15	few	CASSGTGTGVYEQYF	TGTGCCAGCAGCGGCACCGGGACAGGGGTTTACGAGCAGTACTTC
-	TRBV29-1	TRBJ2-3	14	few	CSVEGAWGADTQYF	TGCAGCGTAGAAGGGGCCTGGGGGGCAGATACGCAGTATTTT
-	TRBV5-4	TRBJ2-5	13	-	CASNLGDHSEQYF	TGTGCCAGCAACCTGGGAGATCACAGTGAGCAGTACTTC
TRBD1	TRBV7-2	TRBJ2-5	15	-	CASSFGTGWEETQYF	TGTGCCAGCAGCTTCGGGACAGGGTGGGAAGAGACCCAGTACTTC
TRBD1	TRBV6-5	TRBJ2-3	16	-	CASSYSKTGYTDTQYF	TGTGCCAGCAGTTACTCTAAGACAGGGTACACAGATACGCAGTATTTT
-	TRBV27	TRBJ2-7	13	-	CASKRQRSYEQYF	TGTGCCAGCAAAAGACAGAGGAGCTACGAGCAGTACTTC
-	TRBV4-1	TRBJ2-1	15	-	CASSQDTYSYNEQFF	TGCGCCAGCAGCCAAGACACCTACTCCTACAATGAGCAGTTCTTC
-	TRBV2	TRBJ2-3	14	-	CASSALTTLDPQYF	TGTGCCAGCAGTGCACTAACCACGTTGGATCCGCAGTATTTT
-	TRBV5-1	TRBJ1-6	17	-	CASSLDVWGTTNSPLHF	TGCGCCAGCAGCTTGGACGTTTGGGGGACCACGAATTCACCCCTCCACTTT
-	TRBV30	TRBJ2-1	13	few	CAWAPGTYNEQFF	TGTGCCTGGGCCCCCGGGACCTACAATGAGCAGTTCTTC
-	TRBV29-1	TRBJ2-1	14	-	CSVDSYSNYNEQFF	TGCAGCGTTGATTCCTATTCGAACTACAATGAGCAGTTCTTC
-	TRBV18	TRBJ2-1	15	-	CASSPGLPQVDEQFF	TGTGCCAGCTCACCGGGACTGCCGCAGGTCGATGAGCAGTTCTTC
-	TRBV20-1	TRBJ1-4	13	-	CSATYLRGRKLFF	TGCAGTGCTACGTACCTTAGGGGACGAAAGCTGTTTTTT
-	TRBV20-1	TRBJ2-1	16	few	CSARDTVRGAYNEQFF	TGCAGTGCTAGAGATACAGTGCGGGGAGCCTACAATGAGCAGTTCTTC
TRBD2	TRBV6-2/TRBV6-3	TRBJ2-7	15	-	CASRETSRRRYEQYF	TGTGCCAGCAGGGAGACTAGCAGGAGGAGGTACGAGCAGTACTTC
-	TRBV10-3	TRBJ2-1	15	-	CAISPAWSSYNEQFF	TGTGCCATCAGTCCCGCATGGAGCTCCTACAATGAGCAGTTCTTC